The T cell receptor beta chain described here comes from a study of CD8 T cells in Susac syndrome (dated by TCRdb to about 2019). Looking at the study overall: Whether CD8+ T cell activation and differentiation in Susac syndrome was antigen driven was tested using repertoire sequencing. Findings and caveats that apply to the study as a whole: The study acknowledged that relatively few individuals were included in the TCR sequencing and HLA analysis.

High-throughput TCR beta sequencing profiled peripheral blood CD8+ and CD4+ T cells from healthy donors, Susac syndrome patients and multiple sclerosis patients. Treatment-naive patients with stable or active relapsing-remitting disease fulfilling revised McDonald criteria were used as multiple sclerosis controls. CD8+ TEMRA cells were enriched by FACS, while bulk CD8+ and CD4+ T cells were purified by magnetic negative isolation. Blood was collected in EDTA tubes and processed within 24 hours, with PBMCs isolated through density gradient centrifugation. PBMCs intended for TCR sequencing were frozen in liquid nitrogen and were later thawed in a 37 degrees C water bath. The sorted or isolated CD4+, CD8+ and CD8+ TEMRA cells reached a purity of at least 90%. RNA was extracted using the RNeasy kit, and about 0.45 to 1 microgram was reverse transcribed with random hexamers. The immunoSEQ multiplex PCR assay, which covers 54 Vbeta and 13 Jbeta segments, was used to amplify TCR beta CDR3 regions. Bias from PCR amplification was corrected by using a synthetic template baseline for primer optimization and for computational correction. The source study handled its data this way. Reads were assigned to V, D and J genes according to IMGT and analyzed in immunoSEQ Analyzer, with only productive sequences retained. Clonality was computed as one minus Shannon entropy normalized by log2 of the number of productive unique sequences. For each patient and control, public and private clones were evaluated within the 100 most prevalent clones. Clones were defined as Susac-specific when absent from the healthy and MS cohorts, from roughly 1,100 published viral clones and from other ImmuneACCESS disease sequences. TCRdb reanalyzed the raw reads on its own, using fastp at Q25 for trimming and MiXCR for clone calling, and kept in-frame beta chains. When rows share a CDR3 protein, they turn into one entry using the most common DNA and genes. None of the V and J calls come from the authors' own analysis; TCRdb made them. Within this sample are over 150,000 distinct CDR3 sequences, with approximately 93% of them counted one time only. The top ten constitute around 0.09% of the sample.

V trim: 4 bases; J trim: 4 bases; unmatched bases: 8. Including cysteine and phenylalanine, the CDR3 has 15 amino acids. The kept DNA is CDR3 alone, 45 bases in frame from the first base. Based on the germline V gene, the CDR1 and CDR2 sequences are SGDLS and YYNGEE. A note on this clonotype: Its antigen remains unidentified. Base qualities are not provided; no much larger clone lies one nucleotide away.

The specimen was CD4+ T cells from PBMCs. The TCR originated in a human donor with multiple sclerosis. The rearrangement combines TRBV9 with TRBJ2-1, and TRBD2 aligns with 7 junction nucleotides. The nucleotides read TGTGCCAGCAGCCCGAGACTAGCCAGATACAATGAGCAGTTCTTC. It translates as CASSPRLARYNEQFF.